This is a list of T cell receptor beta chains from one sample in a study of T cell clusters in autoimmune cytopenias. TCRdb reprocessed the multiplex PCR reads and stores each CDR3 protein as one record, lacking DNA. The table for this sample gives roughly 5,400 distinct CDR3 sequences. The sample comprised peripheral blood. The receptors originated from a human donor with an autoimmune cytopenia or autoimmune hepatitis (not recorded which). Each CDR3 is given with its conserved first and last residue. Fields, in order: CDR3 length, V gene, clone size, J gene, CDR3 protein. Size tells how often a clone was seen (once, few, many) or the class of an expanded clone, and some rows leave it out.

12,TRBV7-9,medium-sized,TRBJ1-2,CASSSSGDGYTF
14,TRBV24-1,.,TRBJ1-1,CATSAAGASTEAFF
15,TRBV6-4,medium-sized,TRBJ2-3,CASSERGGSTDTQYF
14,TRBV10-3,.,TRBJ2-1,CAISDTGDYNEQFF
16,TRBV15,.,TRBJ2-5,CATSGDGGKYQETQYF
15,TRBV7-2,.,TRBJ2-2,CASSLGRTLVGELFF
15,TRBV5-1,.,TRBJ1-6,CASSLDPGANSPLHF
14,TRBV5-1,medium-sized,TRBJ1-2,CASRTGGNTYGYTF
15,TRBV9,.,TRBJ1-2,CASSVEGQGNYGYTF
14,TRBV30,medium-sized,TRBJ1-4,CAWARTGVNEKLFF
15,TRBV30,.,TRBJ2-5,CAWSVRGVGQETQYF
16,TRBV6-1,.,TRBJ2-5,CASSEGYKGFRETQYF
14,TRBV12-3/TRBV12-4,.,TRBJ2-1,CGSSFGQSFNGQFF
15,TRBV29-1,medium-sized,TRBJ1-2,CSVEDQGQVFGGYTF
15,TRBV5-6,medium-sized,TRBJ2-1,CASSLPGTEYNEQFF
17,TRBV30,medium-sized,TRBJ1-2,CAWSVDRRARGGYGYTF
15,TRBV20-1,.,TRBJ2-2,CSAKVEDADTGELFF
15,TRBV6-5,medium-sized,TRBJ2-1,CASSYLRAGENEQFF
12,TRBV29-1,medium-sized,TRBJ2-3,CSVDGGTDTQYF
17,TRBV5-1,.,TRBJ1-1,CASSLEGQDRGRTEAFF
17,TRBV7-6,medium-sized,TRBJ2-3,CASSLGLAGLSTDTQYF
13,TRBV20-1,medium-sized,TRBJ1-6,CSASSDGDSPLHF